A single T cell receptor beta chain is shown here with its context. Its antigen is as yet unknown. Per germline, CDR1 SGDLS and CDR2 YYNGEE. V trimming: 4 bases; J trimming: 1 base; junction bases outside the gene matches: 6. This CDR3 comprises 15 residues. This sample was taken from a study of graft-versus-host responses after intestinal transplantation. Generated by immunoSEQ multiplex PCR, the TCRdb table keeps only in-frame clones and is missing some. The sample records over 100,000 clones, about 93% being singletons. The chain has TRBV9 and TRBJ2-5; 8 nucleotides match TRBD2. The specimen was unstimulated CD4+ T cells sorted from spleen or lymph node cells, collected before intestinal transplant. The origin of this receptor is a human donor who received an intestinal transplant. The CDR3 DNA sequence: TGTGCCAGCAGCCCAGGACTAGCCGGCCAAGAGACCCAGTACTTC. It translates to CASSPGLAGQETQYF.